The 31 T cell receptor beta chains reported below all come from one sample, sequenced in a study of cytomegalovirus exposure and HLA in healthy donors. The PCR was carried out with 60 Vbeta primers and 13 Jbeta primers. This table comes from immunoSEQ multiplex PCR, and its TCRdb copy is limited to in-frame clones, with some not included. The sample has approximately 220,000 clones, nearly 80% seen once. The sequenced sample was PBMCs. These receptors originate from a male donor in good health and CMV-seronegative.

The sample holds a few counts of this clone. This sequence joins TRBV4-1 and TRBJ1-3, with 7 positions matching TRBD1. The CDR3 loop spans 15 amino acids. V shed 3 bases, J shed 4 bases, and the junction held 6 bases outside the gene matches. The V gene's germline CDR1 is MGHRA and CDR2 YSYEKL. CDR3 amino acids: CASSQTGSWGNTIYF. As DNA, the CDR3 is TGCGCCAGCAGCCAGACAGGGTCTTGGGGAAACACCATATATTTT.

CDR3 DNA: TGTGCCAGCAGCCGGACACCTCCGAGCTCCTACAATGAGCAGTTCTTC. Translation: CASSRTPPSSYNEQFF. The chain combines TRBV5-6 with TRBJ2-1, with D possibly matching TRBD1 (5 bases). Trimming removed 4 bases from V and 0 bases from J, with 14 bases in between. Germline CDR1 SGHDT, CDR2 YYEEEE. This CDR3 comprises 16 residues.

A few counts support this clone. V usage is TRBV30 and J usage is TRBJ1-2; 10 bases line up with TRBD1. Germline trimming cut 3 bases from V and 7 bases from J; bases unmatched to any gene: 8. Germline-derived CDR1 and CDR2 are GTSNPN and SVGIG (reference sequence). The CDR3 is made up of 14 amino acids. CDR3 in DNA: TGTGCCTGGAGCGGACAGGGGGAGAAGGCTGGCTACACCTTC. Protein product: CAWSGQGEKAGYTF.

The DNA for the CDR3 is TGCGCCAGCAGCCAAGGCGCGTCCTCTGGGGCCAACGTCCTGACTTTC. It codes for CASSQGASSGANVLTF. The genes are TRBV4-3 and TRBJ2-6, with D unclear. The V end lost 1 base, the J end lost 0 bases, and 7 bases lay between the germline ends. The CDR3 runs to 16 residues. The germline CDR1 and CDR2 sequences are LGHNA and YSLEER.

This clone was detected a few times. The chain joins TRBV5-1 to TRBJ1-1, with TRBD1 matching over 8 bases. The germline V gene encodes CDR1 SGHRS and CDR2 YFSETQ. J was trimmed by 6 bases and V by 0 bases; bases with no gene match: 7. The CDR3 is 15 residues long. DNA of the CDR3: TGCGCCAGCAGCTTGGTTCAGGGGGCGTCCGCTGAAGCTTTCTTT. This encodes CASSLVQGASAEAFF.

The rearrangement links TRBV2 to TRBJ2-2; the match to TRBD1 covers 10 bases. CDR3 length: 16 residues. Germline CDR1 and CDR2: SNHLY and FYNNEI. Losses at the gene ends were 4 bases for V and 5 bases for J; bases not matched to a gene: 7. The CDR3 bases are TGTGCCAGCAGTGGGGACAGGGGAAGGAGTACCGGGGAGCTGTTTTTT. This encodes CASSGDRGRSTGELFF.

The V and J genes are TRBV4-1 and TRBJ2-5, with 8 positions matching TRBD2. The end of the DNA fits TRBJ2-7 better, so the J call may be wrong. The CDR3 length is 16 residues. Germline values: CDR1 MGHRA, CDR2 YSYEKL. CDR3 sequence: CASSQEGLVLTYEQYF. CDR3 nucleotide sequence: TGCGCCAGCAGCCAAGAGGGACTAGTCCTTACCTACGAGCAGTACTTC.

The V call is TRBV7-6, the J call TRBJ2-7; 7 bases align to TRBD1. Germline assignment: CDR1 SGHVS and CDR2 FNYEAQ. CDR3 length: 13 amino acids. V shed 5 bases, J shed 0 bases, and the junction held 1 base outside the gene matches. DNA of the CDR3: TGTGCCAGCAGCGGGGACAGCTCCTACGAGCAGTACTTC. Translation: CASSGDSSYEQYF.

The CDR3 nucleotides are TGTGCCAGTAGTTTTGCTAGCGGATCCTACGAGCAGTACTTC. Its protein is CASSFASGSYEQYF. The chain joins TRBV19 to TRBJ2-7; 7 nucleotides align to TRBD2. The germline gives CDR1 LNHDA, CDR2 SQIVND (reference sequence). V was clipped by 5 bases and J by 1 base; unmatched bases: 5. The CDR3 sequence is 14 residues long.

The sample holds a few counts of this clone. The V gene is TRBV23-1, the J gene TRBJ2-7; 7 bases line up with TRBD1. TRBV23-1 falls under the ORF class, with uncertain function. V dropped 2 bases and J dropped 6; count of bases not matched to a gene: 4. The CDR3 is 13 amino acids. The CDR3 loop is CASSQVPGGEQYF. CDR3 nucleotide sequence: TGCGCCAGCAGTCAAGTGCCAGGGGGCGAGCAGTACTTC.

Only a few counts were recorded for this clone. This chain uses TRBV2 with TRBJ1-2; 8 bases align to TRBD1. V lost 0 bases and J lost 5; bases outside the gene matches: 2. CDR3 size: 14 residues. Looked up from germline, CDR1 is SNHLY and CDR2 is FYNNEI. Here the CDR3 DNA reads TGTGCCAGCAGTGAAGCGGACAGGGTATATGGCTACACCTTC. This encodes CASSEADRVYGYTF.

The rearrangement uses TRBV7-2 and TRBJ2-7; 7 bases line up with TRBD1. With 5 bases clipped from V and 7 bases from J, the junction kept 11 bases outside the gene matches. From germline, CDR1 is SGHTA and CDR2 FQGNSA. This CDR3 has 14 residues. CDR3 bases: TGTGCCAGCAGCCCCGACAGGGCCTCTTGGGAGCAGTACTTC. This translates into CASSPDRASWEQYF.

This clone was recorded once. The chain couples TRBV9 to TRBJ1-2, with D perhaps TRBD1 (6 bases). Germline CDR1 is SGDLS and CDR2 is YYNGEE. The CDR3 has 14 amino acids. Trimming removed 3 bases at V and 4 bases at J, with 13 bases between. This CDR3 reads CASSAADSIYGYTF. CDR3 nucleotide sequence: TGTGCCAGCAGCGCGGCGGACAGTATCTATGGCTACACCTTC.

The chain has TRBV4-3 and TRBJ2-1; the match to TRBD2 covers 9 bases. This CDR3 has 16 residues. The trim removed 0 bases at V and 6 bases at J, leaving 6 bases unmatched. The germline V gene has CDR1 LGHNA and CDR2 YSLEER. CDR3 DNA sequence: TGCGCCAGCAGCCAAGATCGATTAGCGGGGGTCAATGAGCAGTTCTTC. Translation gives CASSQDRLAGVNEQFF.

This chain connects TRBV7-2 to TRBJ2-5, with TRBD1 as a possible D gene (6 bases). Germline loops: CDR1 SGHTA, CDR2 FQGNSA. V lost 1 base to trimming and J lost 3 bases, with 12 bases between them. The CDR3 runs to 15 residues. The CDR3 here is CASSLVGRGKETQYF. CDR3 DNA sequence: TGTGCCAGCAGCTTAGTCGGCAGGGGAAAAGAGACCCAGTACTTC.

This rearrangement joins TRBV6-6 to TRBJ1-5; the D gene is possibly TRBD1 (5 bases). The CDR3 sequence is 16 residues long. The V end was cut by 0 bases, the J end by 2 bases, with 11 bases between. In germline, CDR1 is MNHNY, CDR2 SVGAGI (reference sequence). CDR3 residues: CASSYSGDSRNQPQHF. CDR3 DNA sequence: TGTGCCAGCAGTTACTCGGGCGACAGCCGCAATCAGCCCCAGCATTTT.

This clone was seen a single time. The chain joins TRBV7-2 to TRBJ1-5; D possibly corresponds to TRBD1 (6 bases). Germline lookup yields CDR1 SGHTA and CDR2 FQGNSA. V was trimmed by 1 base and J by 4 bases, leaving 11 bases between them. The CDR3 consists of 15 residues. CDR3 DNA sequence: TGTGCCAGCAGCTTAGGGGGGCGCGATAATCAGCCCCAGCATTTT. Its protein is CASSLGGRDNQPQHF.

The chain links TRBV10-3 to TRBJ1-5; D unclear. The V end was cut by 4 bases, the J end by 4 bases, with 5 bases between. The CDR3 runs to 12 residues. From germline, CDR1 is ENHRY and CDR2 SYGVKD. CDR3 protein: CAISAQNQPQHF. The CDR3 nucleotides read TGTGCCATCAGTGCGCAGAATCAGCCCCAGCATTTT.

The chain combines TRBV11-2 with TRBJ1-2, with 9 bases fitting TRBD1. V lost 6 bases to trimming and J lost 3 bases; unmatched junction nucleotides: 5. The CDR3 has 14 amino acids. The germline V gene encodes CDR1 SGHAT and CDR2 FQNNGV. In nucleotides, the CDR3 is TGTGCCAGCAGACAGACAGGGGGGGACTATGGCTACACCTTC. It codes for CASRQTGGDYGYTF.

This sequence joins TRBV5-6 and TRBJ2-3; D is perhaps TRBD1 (5 bases). Germline V gene lookup returns CDR1 SGHDT and CDR2 YYEEEE. V lost 5 bases, J lost 2 bases, and 12 bases lay in between. The CDR3 contains 14 residues. CDR3 amino acids: CASSLGAPTDTQYF. In DNA form, the CDR3 reads TGTGCCAGCAGTTTAGGGGCTCCCACAGATACGCAGTATTTT.

This sequence joins TRBV6-5 and TRBJ2-7, with 7 bases that match TRBD2. The CDR3 sequence is 12 residues long. CDR1 and CDR2 from the germline V gene are MNHEY and SVGAGI. With V trimmed by 10 bases and J by 2 bases, 5 bases remained unmatched. The CDR3 spells CATGGLAYEQYF. The CDR3 coding sequence is TGTGCCACCGGGGGGTTGGCCTACGAGCAGTACTTC.

V usage is TRBV7-9 and J usage is TRBJ1-5, with TRBD1 matching 10 bases. The CDR3 is 14 residues long. The V segment lost 7 bases and the J segment 7 bases; nucleotides outside the gene matches: 7. CDR1 is SEHNR and CDR2 is FQNEAQ in the germline V gene (reference sequence). CDR3 in DNA: TGTGCCAGCAACAGACAGGGGGCAGAACAGCCCCAGCATTTT. It codes for CASNRQGAEQPQHF.

The chain carries TRBV28 and TRBJ2-6; 8 bases line up with TRBD1. Trimming cost V 3 bases and J 4 bases; bases outside gene matches: 8. The CDR3 is 17 amino acids. Germline CDR1 MDHEN, CDR2 SYDVKM. The DNA of the CDR3 is TGTGCCAGCAGTTTTTCCCAGGGGGCGGTGGGGGCCAACGTCCTGACTTTC. It translates to CASSFSQGAVGANVLTF.

This rearrangement joins TRBV5-8 to TRBJ2-1, with 9 positions matching TRBD1. CDR3 length: 15 residues. Germline V gives CDR1 SGHTS, CDR2 YDEGEE. V dropped 4 bases and J dropped 3; count of bases not matched to a gene: 5. CDR3 sequence (DNA): TGTGCCAGCAGCCCACAGGGGGCGGTCTACAATGAGCAGTTCTTC. Protein: CASSPQGAVYNEQFF.

The chain is built from TRBV6-1 and TRBJ1-1, with 7 nucleotides matching TRBD1. V gave up 6 bases and J gave up 7 bases; unmatched junction bases: 11. CDR3 size: 14 residues. Germline V CDR1 and CDR2: MNHNS, SASEGT. This CDR3 reads CASRAYTGQFEAFF. CDR3 coding DNA: TGTGCCAGCAGAGCGTATACGGGACAGTTTGAAGCTTTCTTT.

V gene TRBV5-1 combines with J gene TRBJ2-5; the match to TRBD2 covers 8 bases. The J segment lost 3 bases and the V segment lost 5 bases, leaving 12 bases of the junction unmatched. Germline values: CDR1 SGHRS, CDR2 YFSETQ. The CDR3 runs to 16 residues. CDR3 loop: CASRSRGGADEETQYF. The CDR3 DNA sequence: TGCGCCAGCAGGAGCCGGGGGGGGGCGGATGAAGAGACCCAGTACTTC.

The chain couples TRBV29-1 to TRBJ2-3; the match to TRBD1 covers 7 bases. V lost 7 bases to trimming and J lost 6 bases; unmatched junction nucleotides: 10. Looked up from germline, CDR1 is SQVTM and CDR2 is ANQGSEA. This CDR3 has 13 amino acids. CDR3 nucleotides: TGCAGCGCTGGACAGGACTCCACGGATACGCAGTATTTT. Its protein product is CSAGQDSTDTQYF.

This clone was counted a single time. The CDR3 nucleotides read TGTGCCAGCAGCCAAGGACTAGCGGGGGACACAGATACGCAGTATTTT. This translates into CASSQGLAGDTDTQYF. The chain combines TRBV5-5 with TRBJ2-3; 13 nucleotides align to TRBD2. Germline loops: CDR1 SGHKS, CDR2 YYEKEE (reference sequence). The CDR3 is 16 residues long. V shed 4 bases and J 2 bases; nucleotides not matched to a gene: 4.

CDR3 protein: CASSQVLADSYEQYF. CDR3 in DNA: TGCGCCAGCAGCCAAGTACTAGCGGACTCCTACGAGCAGTACTTC. The V gene is TRBV4-3, the J gene TRBJ2-7; 8 nucleotides line up with TRBD2. Germline V gives CDR1 LGHNA, CDR2 YSLEER. The V gene end was trimmed by 1 base and the J gene end by 0 bases; junction bases not matched to a gene: 2. This CDR3 region has 15 residues.

The genes are TRBV5-1 and TRBJ1-3; 7 bases agree with TRBD1. The CDR3 has 15 amino acids. The trim removed 4 bases at V and 0 bases at J, leaving 4 bases unmatched. CDR1 is SGHRS and CDR2 is YFSETQ in the germline V gene. CDR3 nucleotide sequence: TGCGCCAGCAGCCTCGGGACAGCCTCTGGAAACACCATATATTTT. Translating it yields CASSLGTASGNTIYF. The full variable domain, with the rest looked up from reference TRBV5-1 and TRBJ1-3, is KAGVTQTPRYLIKTRGQQVTLSCSPISGHRSVSWYQQTPGQGLQFLFEYFSETQRNKGNFPGRFSGRQFSNSRSEMNVSTLELGDSALYLCASSLGTASGNTIYFGEGSWLTVV.

This clone was counted only a few times. V is TRBV6-4 and J is TRBJ2-1, with 14 nucleotides matching TRBD2. V trimming: 4 bases; J trimming: 6 bases; junction bases outside the gene matches: 2. The CDR3 spans 15 residues. The germline V gene has CDR1 MRHNA and CDR2 SNTAGT. In DNA, the CDR3 is TGTGCCAGCAGTGCCGGGACTAGCGGGGGCAATGAGCAGTTCTTC. Translating gives CASSAGTSGGNEQFF.